Described below is a single TCR beta chain sequence and its context. Its antigen is as yet unknown. V lost 7 bases and J lost 6; bases outside the gene matches: 7. Germline CDR1 reads MNHNS; CDR2 reads SASEGT. The CDR3 contains 15 residues. Data came from immunoSEQ multiplex PCR; TCRdb stores just in-frame clones and leaves some out. The sample contains roughly 60,000 clones, 84% of which appear only once. The entry originates in a study of OX40 agonist ivuxolimab in advanced cancers. Study as a whole: Those enrolled were approximately 87% male, with a mean age of approximately 60 years and ages from about 20 to 85. Partial responses were achieved by three patients, one with hepatocellular carcinoma and two with cutaneous melanoma.

General study points: Averaging showed that CD8+ T cells had more expanded clones than CD4+ did.

The sequence was collected from an adult with an advanced solid tumor such as melanoma, head and neck, liver or kidney cancer. V usage is TRBV6-1 and J usage is TRBJ2-1, with 12 bases that match TRBD2. The specimen comprised CD4+ or CD8+ T cells sorted from blood, sampled in a trial of the OX40 agonist ivuxolimab. This CDR3 reads CASNLGLAGPNEQFF. Here the CDR3 DNA reads TGTGCCAGCAATCTGGGACTAGCGGGCCCCAATGAGCAGTTCTTC.